Included here is one T cell receptor (beta chain) sequence, with context. What it recognizes is unknown. Every donor was a Caucasian adult from Nashville, Tennessee. The data are from a study of shared clonotypes between healthy human individuals. In the sorted-subset replicate PCRs, around 200 ng DNA, 25,000 to 30,000 T cell genomes, was used. Some clones are missing from TCRdb's copy, which holds only in-frame ones; the method was immunoSEQ multiplex PCR. The sample has millions of clones, 90% to 95% seen once. This CDR3 region has 15 residues. With 1 base removed from V and 0 bases from J, the gap between germline ends came to 9 bases. Germline V CDR1 and CDR2: SGHTA, FQGNSA. General study findings and limits: Having only a few donors restricted how much genetic and exposure-history diversity was captured. Sorted-subset sequencing, rarefaction showed, was incomplete despite large depth.

The sequence came from a man in his late teens or twenties in good health. Sequenced: naive CD4+ T cells sorted from blood. Subset given: CD45RA+ positively selected. The chain has TRBV7-2 and TRBJ1-2; D gene ambiguous. This CDR3 reads CASSLEPGTNYGYTF. CDR3 nucleotide sequence: TGTGCCAGCAGCTTAGAGCCAGGCACTAACTATGGCTACACCTTC.